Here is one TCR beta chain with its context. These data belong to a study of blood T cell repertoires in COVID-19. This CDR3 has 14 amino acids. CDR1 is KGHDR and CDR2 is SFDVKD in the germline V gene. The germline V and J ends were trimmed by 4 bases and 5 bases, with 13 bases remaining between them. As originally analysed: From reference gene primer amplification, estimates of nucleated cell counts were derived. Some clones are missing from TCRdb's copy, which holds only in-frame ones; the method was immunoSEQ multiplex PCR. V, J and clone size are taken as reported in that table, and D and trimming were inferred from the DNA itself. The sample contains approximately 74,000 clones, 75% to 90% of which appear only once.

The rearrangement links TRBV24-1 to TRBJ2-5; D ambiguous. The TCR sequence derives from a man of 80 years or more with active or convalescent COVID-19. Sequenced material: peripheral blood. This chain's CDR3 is CATSDPSQAETQYF. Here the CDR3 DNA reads TGTGCCACCAGTGACCCCAGTCAGGCGGAGACCCAGTACTTC.